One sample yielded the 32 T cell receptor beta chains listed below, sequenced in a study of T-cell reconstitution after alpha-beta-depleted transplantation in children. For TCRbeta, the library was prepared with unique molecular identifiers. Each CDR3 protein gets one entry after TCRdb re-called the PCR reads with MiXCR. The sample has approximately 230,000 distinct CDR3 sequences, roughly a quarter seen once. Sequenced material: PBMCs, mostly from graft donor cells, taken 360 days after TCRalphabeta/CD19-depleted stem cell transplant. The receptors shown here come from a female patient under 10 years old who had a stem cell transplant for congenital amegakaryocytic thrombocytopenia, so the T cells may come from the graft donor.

The CDR3 coding sequence is TGCGCCAGCAGCTTGGGTCGGGCCTCTATAAAAAACATTCAGTACTTC. Amino acid sequence: CASSLGRASIKNIQYF. The chain joins TRBV5-1 to TRBJ2-4; D ambiguous. The CDR3 covers 16 residues. V lost 0 bases to trimming and J lost 4 bases, with 14 bases between them. Germline V gene data show CDR1 as SGHRS and CDR2 as YFSETQ.

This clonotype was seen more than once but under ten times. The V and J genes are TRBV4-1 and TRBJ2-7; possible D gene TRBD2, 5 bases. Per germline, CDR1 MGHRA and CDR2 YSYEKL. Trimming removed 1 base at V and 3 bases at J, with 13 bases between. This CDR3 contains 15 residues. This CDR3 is CASSQVGGVYYEQYF. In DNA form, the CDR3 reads TGCGCCAGCAGCCAAGTAGGAGGCGTGTACTACGAGCAGTACTTC.

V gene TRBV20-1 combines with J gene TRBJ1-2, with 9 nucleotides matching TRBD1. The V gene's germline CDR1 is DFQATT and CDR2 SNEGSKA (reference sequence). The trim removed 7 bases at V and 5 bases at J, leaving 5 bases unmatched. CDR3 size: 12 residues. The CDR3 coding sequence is TGCAGTGTGGGGACAGGGACTTATGGCTACACCTTC. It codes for CSVGTGTYGYTF.

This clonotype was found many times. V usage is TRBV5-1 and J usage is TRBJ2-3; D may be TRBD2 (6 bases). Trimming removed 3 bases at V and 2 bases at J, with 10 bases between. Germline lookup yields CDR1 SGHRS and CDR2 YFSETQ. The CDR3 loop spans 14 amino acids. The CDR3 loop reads CASSSRTTTDTQYF. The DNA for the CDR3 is TGCGCCAGCAGCTCGAGGACTACCACAGATACGCAGTATTTT.

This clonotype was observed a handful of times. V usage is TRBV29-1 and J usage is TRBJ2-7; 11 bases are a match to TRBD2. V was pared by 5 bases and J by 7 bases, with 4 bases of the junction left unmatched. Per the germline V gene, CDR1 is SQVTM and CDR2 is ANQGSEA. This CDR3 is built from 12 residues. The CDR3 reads CSVRLAGGEQYF. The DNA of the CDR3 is TGCAGCGTTAGGCTAGCGGGAGGAGAGCAGTACTTC.

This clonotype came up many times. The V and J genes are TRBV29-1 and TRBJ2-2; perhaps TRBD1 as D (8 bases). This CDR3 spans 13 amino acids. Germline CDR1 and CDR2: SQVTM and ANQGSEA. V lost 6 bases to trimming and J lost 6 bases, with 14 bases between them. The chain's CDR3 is CSVIQGGSGELFF. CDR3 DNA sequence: TGCAGCGTAATACAGGGGGGGTCCGGGGAGCTGTTTTTT.

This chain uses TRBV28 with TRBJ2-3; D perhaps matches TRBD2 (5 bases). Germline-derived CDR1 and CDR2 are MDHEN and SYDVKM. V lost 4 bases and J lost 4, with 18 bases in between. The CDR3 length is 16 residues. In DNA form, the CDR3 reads TGTGCCAGCAGTTCCCCTCCAGGAGAGCGGCCAGATACGCAGTATTTT. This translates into CASSSPPGERPDTQYF.

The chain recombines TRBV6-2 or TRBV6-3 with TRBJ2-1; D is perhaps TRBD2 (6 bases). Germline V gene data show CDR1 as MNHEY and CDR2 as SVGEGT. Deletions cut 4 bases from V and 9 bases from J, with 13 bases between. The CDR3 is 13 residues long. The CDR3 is CASSLLALREQFF. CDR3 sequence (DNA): TGTGCCAGCAGTTTACTAGCATTGCGTGAGCAGTTCTTC.

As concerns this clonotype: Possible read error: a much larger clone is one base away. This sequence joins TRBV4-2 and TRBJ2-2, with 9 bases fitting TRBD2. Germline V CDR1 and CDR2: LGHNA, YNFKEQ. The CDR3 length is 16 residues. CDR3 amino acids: CASSQRPTSGTVELFF. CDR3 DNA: TGTGCCAGCAGCCAACGACCGACTAGCGGCACCGTGGAGCTGTTTTTT.

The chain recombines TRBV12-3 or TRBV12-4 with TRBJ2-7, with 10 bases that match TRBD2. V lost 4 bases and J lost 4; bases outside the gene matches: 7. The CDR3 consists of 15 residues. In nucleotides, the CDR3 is TGTGCCAGCAGTTCATCGACTAGCGGGTTTTACGAGCAGTACTTC. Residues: CASSSSTSGFYEQYF.

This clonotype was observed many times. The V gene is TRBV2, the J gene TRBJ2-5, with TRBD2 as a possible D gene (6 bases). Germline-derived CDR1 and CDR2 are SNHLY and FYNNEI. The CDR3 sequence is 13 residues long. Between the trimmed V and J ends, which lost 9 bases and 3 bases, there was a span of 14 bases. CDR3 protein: CARSSGVEETQYF. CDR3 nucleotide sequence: TGTGCCAGGAGCTCGGGGGTGGAAGAGACCCAGTACTTC.

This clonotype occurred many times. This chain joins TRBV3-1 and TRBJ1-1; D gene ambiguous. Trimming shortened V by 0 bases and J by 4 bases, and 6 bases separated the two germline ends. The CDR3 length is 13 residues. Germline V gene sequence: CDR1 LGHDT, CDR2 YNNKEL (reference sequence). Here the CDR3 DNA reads TGTGCCAGCAGCCAAGATCGTGCCACTGAAGCTTTCTTT. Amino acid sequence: CASSQDRATEAFF.

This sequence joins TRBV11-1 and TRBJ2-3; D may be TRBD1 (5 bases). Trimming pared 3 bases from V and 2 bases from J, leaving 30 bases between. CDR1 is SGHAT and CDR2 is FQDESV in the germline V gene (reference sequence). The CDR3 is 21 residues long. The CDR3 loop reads CASSFSQVGSTASTTTDTQYF. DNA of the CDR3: TGTGCCAGCAGCTTTAGTCAGGTGGGCTCGACAGCAAGTACGACCACAGATACGCAGTATTTT.

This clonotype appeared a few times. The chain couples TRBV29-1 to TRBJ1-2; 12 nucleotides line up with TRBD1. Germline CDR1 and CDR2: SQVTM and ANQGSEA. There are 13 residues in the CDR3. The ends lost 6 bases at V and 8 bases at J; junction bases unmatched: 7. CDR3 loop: CSVGTGGARGYTF. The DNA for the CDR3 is TGCAGCGTCGGGACAGGGGGCGCGAGGGGCTACACCTTC. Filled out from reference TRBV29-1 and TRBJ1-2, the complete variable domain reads SAVISQKPSRDICQRGTSLTIQCQVDSQVTMMFWYRQQPGQSLTLIATANQGSEATYESGFVIDKFPISRPNLTFSTLTVSNMSPEDSSIYLCSVGTGGARGYTFGSGTRLTVV.

CDR3 region: CATSREVLRDTQYF. CDR3 nucleotide sequence: TGTGCCACCAGCAGAGAAGTGTTACGGGATACGCAGTATTTT. The chain recombines TRBV15 with TRBJ2-3, with D hard to call. With 0 bases removed from V and 6 bases from J, the gap between germline ends came to 10 bases. CDR3 length: 14 residues. Germline V gives CDR1 LNHNV, CDR2 YYDKDF (reference sequence).

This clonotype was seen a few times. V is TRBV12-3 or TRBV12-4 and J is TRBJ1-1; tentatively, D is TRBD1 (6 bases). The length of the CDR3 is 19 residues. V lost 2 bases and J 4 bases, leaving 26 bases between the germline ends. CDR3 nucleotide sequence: TGTGCCAGCAGTTTAACTCTCGGTTTGGCCATTCTCAGGGGCACTGAAGCTTTCTTT. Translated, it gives CASSLTLGLAILRGTEAFF.

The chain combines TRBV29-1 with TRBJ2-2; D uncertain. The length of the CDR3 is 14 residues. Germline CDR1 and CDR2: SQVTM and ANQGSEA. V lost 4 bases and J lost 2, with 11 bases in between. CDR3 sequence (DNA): TGCAGCGTTGGTCGGCGCCCAAACACCGGGGAGCTGTTTTTT. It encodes CSVGRRPNTGELFF.

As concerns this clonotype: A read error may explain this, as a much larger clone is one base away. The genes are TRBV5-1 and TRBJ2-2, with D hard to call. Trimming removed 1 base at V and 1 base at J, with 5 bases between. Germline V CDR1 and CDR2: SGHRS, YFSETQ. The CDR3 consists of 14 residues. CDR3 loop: CASSLPLNTGELFF. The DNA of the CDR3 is TGCGCCAGCAGCTTGCCCCTGAACACCGGGGAGCTGTTTTTT.

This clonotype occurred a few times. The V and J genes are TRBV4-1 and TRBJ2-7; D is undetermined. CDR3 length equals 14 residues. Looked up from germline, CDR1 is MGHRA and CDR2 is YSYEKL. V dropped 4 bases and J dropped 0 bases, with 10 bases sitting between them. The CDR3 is CASSRVISSYEQYF. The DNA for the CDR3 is TGCGCCAGCAGCCGAGTTATTAGCTCCTACGAGCAGTACTTC.

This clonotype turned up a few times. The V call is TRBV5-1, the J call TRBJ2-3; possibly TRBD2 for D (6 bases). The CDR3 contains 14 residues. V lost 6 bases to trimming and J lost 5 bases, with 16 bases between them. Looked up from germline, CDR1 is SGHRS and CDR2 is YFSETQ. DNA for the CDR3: TGCGCCAGCAACCGTGGTAATAGCGGAGATACGCAGTATTTT. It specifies CASNRGNSGDTQYF.

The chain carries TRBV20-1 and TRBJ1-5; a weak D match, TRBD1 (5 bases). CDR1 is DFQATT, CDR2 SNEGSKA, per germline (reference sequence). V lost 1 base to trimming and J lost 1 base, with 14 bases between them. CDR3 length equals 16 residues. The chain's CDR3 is CSARGTVGDSNQPQHF. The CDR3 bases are TGCAGTGCTAGAGGGACGGTGGGGGACAGCAATCAGCCCCAGCATTTT.

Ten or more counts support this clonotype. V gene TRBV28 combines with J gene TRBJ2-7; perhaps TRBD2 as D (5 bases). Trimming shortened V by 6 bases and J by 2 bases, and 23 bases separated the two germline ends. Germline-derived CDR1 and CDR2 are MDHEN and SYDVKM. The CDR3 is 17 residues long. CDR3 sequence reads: CASRPPTSGINAYEQYF. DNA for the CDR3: TGTGCCAGCAGACCCCCTACTTCGGGGATAAACGCCTACGAGCAGTACTTC.

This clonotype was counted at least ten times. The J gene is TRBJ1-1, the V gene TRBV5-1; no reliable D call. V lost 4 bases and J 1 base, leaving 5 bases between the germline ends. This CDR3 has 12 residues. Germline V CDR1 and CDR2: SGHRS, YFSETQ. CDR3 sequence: CASSRGNTEAFF. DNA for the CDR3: TGCGCCAGCAGCCGGGGGAACACTGAAGCTTTCTTT.

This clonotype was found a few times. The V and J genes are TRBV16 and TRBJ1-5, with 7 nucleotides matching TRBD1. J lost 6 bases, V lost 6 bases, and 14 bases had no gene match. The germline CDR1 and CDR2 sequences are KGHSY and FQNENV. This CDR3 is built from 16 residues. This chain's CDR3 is CASSLKGGGPPQPQHF. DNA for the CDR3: TGTGCCAGCAGTCTAAAGGGAGGGGGCCCACCTCAGCCCCAGCATTTT.

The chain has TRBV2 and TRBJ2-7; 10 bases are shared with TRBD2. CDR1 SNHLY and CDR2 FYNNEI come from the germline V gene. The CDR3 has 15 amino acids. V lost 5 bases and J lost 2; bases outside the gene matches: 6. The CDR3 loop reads CASSPGTSETYEQYF. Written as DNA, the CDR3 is TGTGCCAGCAGTCCCGGGACTAGCGAGACCTACGAGCAGTACTTC.

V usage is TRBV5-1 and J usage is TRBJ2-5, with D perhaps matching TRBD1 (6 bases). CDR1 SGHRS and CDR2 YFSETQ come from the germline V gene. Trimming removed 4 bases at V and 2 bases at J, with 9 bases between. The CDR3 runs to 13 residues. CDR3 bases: TGCGCCAGCAGCCCGGGACATCAAGAGACCCAGTACTTC. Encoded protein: CASSPGHQETQYF.

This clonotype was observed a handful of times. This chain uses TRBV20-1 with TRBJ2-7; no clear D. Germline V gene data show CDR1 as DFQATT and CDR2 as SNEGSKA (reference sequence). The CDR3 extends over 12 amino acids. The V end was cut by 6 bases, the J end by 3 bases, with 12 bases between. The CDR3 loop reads CSASKGYYEQYF. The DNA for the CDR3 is TGCAGTGCCAGTAAAGGGTACTACGAGCAGTACTTC.

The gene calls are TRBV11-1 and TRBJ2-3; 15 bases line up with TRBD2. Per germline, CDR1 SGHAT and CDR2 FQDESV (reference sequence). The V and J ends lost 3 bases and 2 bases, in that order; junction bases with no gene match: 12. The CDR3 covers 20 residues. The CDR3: CASSFPKPGLAGGATDTQYF. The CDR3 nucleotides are TGTGCCAGCAGCTTCCCAAAACCGGGACTAGCGGGGGGAGCCACAGATACGCAGTATTTT.

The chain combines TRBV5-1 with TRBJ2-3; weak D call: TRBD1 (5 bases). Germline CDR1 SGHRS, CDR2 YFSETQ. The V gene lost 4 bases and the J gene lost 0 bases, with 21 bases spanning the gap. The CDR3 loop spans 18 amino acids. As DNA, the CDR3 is TGCGCCAGCAGCCTTACAGGATCGCTCCCCTCTAGCACAGATACGCAGTATTTT. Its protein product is CASSLTGSLPSSTDTQYF.

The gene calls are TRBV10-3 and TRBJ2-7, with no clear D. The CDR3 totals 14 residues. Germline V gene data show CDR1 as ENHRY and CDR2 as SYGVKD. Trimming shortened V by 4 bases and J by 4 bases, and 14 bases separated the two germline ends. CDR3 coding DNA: TGTGCCATCAGTGTATTGGGCCCGGAATACGAGCAGTACTTC. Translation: CAISVLGPEYEQYF.

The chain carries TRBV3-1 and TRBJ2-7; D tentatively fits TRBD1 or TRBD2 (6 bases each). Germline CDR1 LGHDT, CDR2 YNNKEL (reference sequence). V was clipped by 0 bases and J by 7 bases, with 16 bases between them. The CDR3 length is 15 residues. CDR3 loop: CASSQDWGALREQYF. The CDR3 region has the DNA TGTGCCAGCAGCCAAGATTGGGGGGCGCTGAGGGAGCAGTACTTC.

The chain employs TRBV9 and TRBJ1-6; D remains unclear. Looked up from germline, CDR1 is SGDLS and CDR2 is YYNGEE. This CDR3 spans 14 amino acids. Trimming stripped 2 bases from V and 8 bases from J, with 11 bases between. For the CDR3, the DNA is TGTGCCAGCAGCGTCTACGGGTCCGATTCACCCCTCCACTTT. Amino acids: CASSVYGSDSPLHF.